This T cell receptor (beta chain) was sequenced during a study of blood T cell repertoires in COVID-19. Method: immunoSEQ multiplex PCR; TCRdb's copy keeps in-frame clones and lacks some. Found here are 200,000 to 250,000 clones, 87% of them singletons; the top ten hold more than 10%. In this sample, this clone is medium-sized. The sequence was obtained from a man aged 25-45 years who had recovered from COVID-19. The sample taken for sequencing was PBMCs or T cells enriched from blood (not recorded which).

The CDR3 loop reads CASSQGFGGGYTDTQYF. The CDR3 bases are TGCGCCAGCAGCCAAGGGTTCGGCGGGGGCTACACAGATACGCAGTATTTT. V and J are TRBV4-3 and TRBJ2-3, with D maybe TRBD2 (7 bases). The length of the CDR3 is 17 residues. Trimming took off 1 base at V and 2 bases at J, with 16 bases between the two ends. Germline V gene lookup returns CDR1 LGHNA and CDR2 YSLEER.